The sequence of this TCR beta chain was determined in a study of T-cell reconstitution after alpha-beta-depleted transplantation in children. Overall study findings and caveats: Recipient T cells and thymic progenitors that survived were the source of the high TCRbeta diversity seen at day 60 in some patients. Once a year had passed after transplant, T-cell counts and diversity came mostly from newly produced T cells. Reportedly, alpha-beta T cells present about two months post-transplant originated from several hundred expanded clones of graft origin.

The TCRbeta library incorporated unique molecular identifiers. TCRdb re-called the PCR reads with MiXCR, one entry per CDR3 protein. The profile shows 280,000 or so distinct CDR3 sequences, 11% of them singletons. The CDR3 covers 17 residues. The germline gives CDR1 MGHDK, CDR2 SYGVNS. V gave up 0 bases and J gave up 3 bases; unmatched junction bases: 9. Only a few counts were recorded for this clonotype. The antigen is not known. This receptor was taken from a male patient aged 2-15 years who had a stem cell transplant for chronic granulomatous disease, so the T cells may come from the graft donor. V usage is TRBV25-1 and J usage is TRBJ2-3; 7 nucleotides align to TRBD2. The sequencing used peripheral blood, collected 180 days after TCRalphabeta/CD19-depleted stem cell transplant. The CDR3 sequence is CASSEYLGGSTTDTQYF. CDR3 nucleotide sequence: TGTGCCAGCAGTGAATATCTGGGCGGGAGTACGACAGATACGCAGTATTTT.